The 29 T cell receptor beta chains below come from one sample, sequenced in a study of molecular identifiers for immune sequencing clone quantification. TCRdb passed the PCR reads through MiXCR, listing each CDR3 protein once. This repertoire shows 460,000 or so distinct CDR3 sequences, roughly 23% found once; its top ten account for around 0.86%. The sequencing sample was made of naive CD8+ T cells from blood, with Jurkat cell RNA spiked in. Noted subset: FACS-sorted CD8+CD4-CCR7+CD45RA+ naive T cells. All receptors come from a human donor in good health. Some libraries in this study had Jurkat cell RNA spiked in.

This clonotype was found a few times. The CDR3 bases are TGCGCCAGCAGCGAGACTAGTAGCTACGAGCAGTACTTC. This codes for CASSETSSYEQYF. The chain links TRBV5-1 to TRBJ2-7; perhaps TRBD2 as D (6 bases). The CDR3 consists of 13 residues. Trimming took off 4 bases at V and 3 bases at J, with 11 bases between the two ends. The germline CDR1 and CDR2 sequences are SGHRS and YFSETQ.

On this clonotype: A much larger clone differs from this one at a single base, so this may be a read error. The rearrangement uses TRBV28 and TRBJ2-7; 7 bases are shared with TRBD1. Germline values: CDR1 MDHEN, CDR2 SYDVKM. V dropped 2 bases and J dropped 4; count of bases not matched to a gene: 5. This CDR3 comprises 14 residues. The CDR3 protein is CASSLERGQYEQYF. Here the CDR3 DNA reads TGTGCCAGCAGTTTAGAGAGGGGGCAGTACGAGCAGTACTTC.

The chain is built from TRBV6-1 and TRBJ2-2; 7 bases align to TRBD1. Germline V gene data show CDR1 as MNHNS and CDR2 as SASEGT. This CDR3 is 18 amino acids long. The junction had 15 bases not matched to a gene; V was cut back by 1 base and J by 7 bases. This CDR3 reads CASSEGKSRTGFGGELFF. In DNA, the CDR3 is TGTGCCAGCAGTGAAGGGAAGTCAAGGACAGGTTTTGGCGGGGAGCTGTTTTTT.

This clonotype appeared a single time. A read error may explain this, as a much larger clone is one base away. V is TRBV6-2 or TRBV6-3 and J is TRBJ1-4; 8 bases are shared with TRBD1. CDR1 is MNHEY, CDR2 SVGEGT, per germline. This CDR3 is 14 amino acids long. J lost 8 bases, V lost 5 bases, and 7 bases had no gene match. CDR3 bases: TGTGCCAGCAGTGGACAGGGTGAAGGAGAAAAACTGTTTTTT. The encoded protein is CASSGQGEGEKLFF.

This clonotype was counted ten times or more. The CDR3 spells CASSQEKAGLDTQYF. The CDR3 DNA is TGCGCCAGCAGCCAAGAAAAGGCAGGGTTAGATACGCAGTATTTT. This rearrangement joins TRBV4-3 to TRBJ2-3; D possibly corresponds to TRBD1 (5 bases). V was pared by 0 bases and J by 5 bases, with 12 bases between. The CDR3 length is 15 residues. The germline V gene encodes CDR1 LGHNA and CDR2 YSLEER.

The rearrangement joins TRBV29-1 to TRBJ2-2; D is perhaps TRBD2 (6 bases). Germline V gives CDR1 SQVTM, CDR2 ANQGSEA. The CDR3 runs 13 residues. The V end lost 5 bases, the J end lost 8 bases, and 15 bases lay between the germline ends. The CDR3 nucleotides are TGCAGCGTTCCACGGGACGGGGGAGGGGAGCTGTTTTTT. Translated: CSVPRDGGGELFF.

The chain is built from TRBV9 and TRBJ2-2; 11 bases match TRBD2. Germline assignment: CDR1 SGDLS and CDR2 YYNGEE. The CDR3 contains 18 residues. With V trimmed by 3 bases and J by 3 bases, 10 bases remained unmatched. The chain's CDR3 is CASSGTGTSGLDTGELFF. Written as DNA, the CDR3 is TGTGCCAGCAGCGGAACCGGGACTAGCGGTTTAGACACCGGGGAGCTGTTTTTT.

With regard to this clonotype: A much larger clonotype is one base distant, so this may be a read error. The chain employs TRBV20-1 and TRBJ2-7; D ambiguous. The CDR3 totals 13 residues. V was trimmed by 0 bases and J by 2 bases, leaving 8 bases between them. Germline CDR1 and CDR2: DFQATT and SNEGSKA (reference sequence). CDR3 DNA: TGCAGTGCTAGAGATGTCGAGCCCTACGAGCAGTACTTC. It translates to CSARDVEPYEQYF.

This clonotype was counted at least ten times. DNA of the CDR3: TGTGCCAGCAGCATCGACAGTTTCGAGCAGTACTTC. This encodes CASSIDSFEQYF. The genes are TRBV6-6 and TRBJ2-7; a weak D match, TRBD1 (5 bases). V was pared by 6 bases and J by 6 bases, with 12 bases between. Per germline, CDR1 MNHNY and CDR2 SVGAGI (reference sequence). There are 12 residues in the CDR3.

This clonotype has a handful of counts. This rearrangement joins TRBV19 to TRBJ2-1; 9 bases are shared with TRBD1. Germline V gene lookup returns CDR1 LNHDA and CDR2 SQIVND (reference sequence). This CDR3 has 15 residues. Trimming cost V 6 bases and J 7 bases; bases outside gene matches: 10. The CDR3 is CASRDRGQGINEQFF. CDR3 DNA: TGTGCCAGTAGAGATCGGGGACAGGGTATTAATGAGCAGTTCTTC.

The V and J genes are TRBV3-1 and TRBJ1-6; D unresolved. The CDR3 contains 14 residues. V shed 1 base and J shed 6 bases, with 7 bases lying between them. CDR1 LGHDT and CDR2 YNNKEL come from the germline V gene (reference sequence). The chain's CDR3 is CASSQGEGNSPLHF. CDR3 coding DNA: TGTGCCAGCAGCCAAGGGGAGGGTAATTCACCCCTCCACTTT.

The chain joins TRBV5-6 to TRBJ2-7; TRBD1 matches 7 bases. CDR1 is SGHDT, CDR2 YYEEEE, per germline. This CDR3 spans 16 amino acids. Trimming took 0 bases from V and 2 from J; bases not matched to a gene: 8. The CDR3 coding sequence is TGTGCCAGCAGCTTGGTTCGCGACAGGGACGCCTACGAGCAGTACTTC. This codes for CASSLVRDRDAYEQYF.

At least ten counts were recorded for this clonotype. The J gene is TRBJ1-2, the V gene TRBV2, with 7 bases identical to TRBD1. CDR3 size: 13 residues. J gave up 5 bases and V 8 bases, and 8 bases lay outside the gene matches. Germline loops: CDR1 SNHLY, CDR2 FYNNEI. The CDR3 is CASYPGQTYGYTF. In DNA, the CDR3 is TGTGCCAGCTATCCGGGACAGACTTATGGCTACACCTTC.

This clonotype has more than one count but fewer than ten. This CDR3 reads CSADTGTGVQETQYF. The CDR3 bases are TGCAGTGCTGACACCGGGACAGGCGTGCAAGAGACCCAGTACTTC. V usage is TRBV20-1 and J usage is TRBJ2-5; 8 positions match TRBD1. CDR3 length equals 15 residues. The V segment lost 5 bases and the J segment 2 bases; nucleotides outside the gene matches: 10. In germline, CDR1 is DFQATT, CDR2 SNEGSKA (reference sequence).

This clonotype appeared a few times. CDR3 in DNA: TGCGCCAGCAGCCAAGATCTGGTAGGAGGTCAGCCCCAGCATTTT. This codes for CASSQDLVGGQPQHF. This chain connects TRBV4-1 to TRBJ1-5, with D unclear. Germline CDR1 MGHRA, CDR2 YSYEKL. This CDR3 comprises 15 residues. V gave up 0 bases and J gave up 6 bases, with 12 bases separating them.

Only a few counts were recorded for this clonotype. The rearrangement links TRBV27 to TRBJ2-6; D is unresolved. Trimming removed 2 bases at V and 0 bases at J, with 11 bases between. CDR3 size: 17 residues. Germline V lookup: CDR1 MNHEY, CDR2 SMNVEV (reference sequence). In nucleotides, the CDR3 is TGTGCCAGCAGTTTAATAACCCCAGGCTCTGGGGCCAACGTCCTGACTTTC. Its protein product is CASSLITPGSGANVLTF.

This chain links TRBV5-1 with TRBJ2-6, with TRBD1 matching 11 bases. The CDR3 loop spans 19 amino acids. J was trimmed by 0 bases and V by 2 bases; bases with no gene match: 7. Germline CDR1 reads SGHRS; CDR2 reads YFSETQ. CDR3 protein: CASSFFLGQGDSGANVLTF. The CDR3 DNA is TGCGCCAGCAGCTTTTTTTTGGGACAGGGGGACTCTGGGGCCAACGTCCTGACTTTC.

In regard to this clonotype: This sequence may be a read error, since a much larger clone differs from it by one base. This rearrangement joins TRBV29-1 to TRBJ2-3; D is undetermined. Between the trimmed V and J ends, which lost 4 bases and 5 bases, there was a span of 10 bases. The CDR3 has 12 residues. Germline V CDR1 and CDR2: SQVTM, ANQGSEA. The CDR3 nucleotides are TGCAGCGTTGGGCTTAGGGTAGATACGCAGTATTTT. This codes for CSVGLRVDTQYF.

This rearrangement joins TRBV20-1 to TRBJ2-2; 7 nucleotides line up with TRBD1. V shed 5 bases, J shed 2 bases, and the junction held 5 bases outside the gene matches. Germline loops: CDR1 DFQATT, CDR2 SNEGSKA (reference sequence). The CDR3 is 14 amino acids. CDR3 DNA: TGCAGTGCTTCGGGACAGAGTAACACCGGGGAGCTGTTTTTT. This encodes CSASGQSNTGELFF.

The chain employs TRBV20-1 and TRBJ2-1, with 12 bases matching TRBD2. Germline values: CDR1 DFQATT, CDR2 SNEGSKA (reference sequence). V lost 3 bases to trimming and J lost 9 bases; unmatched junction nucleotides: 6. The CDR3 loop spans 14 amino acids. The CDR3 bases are TGCAGTGCTAGCGCTAGCGGGAGGGCCGGTGAGCAGTTCTTC. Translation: CSASASGRAGEQFF.

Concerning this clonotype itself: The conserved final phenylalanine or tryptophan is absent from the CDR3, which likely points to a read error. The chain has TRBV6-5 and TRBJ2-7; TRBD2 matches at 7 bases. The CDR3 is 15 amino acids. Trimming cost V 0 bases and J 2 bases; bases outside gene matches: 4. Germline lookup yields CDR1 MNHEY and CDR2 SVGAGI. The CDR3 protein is CASSYSSSGTYEQYL. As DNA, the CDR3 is TGTGCCAGCAGTTACTCGTCTAGCGGTACCTACGAGCAGTACCTC.

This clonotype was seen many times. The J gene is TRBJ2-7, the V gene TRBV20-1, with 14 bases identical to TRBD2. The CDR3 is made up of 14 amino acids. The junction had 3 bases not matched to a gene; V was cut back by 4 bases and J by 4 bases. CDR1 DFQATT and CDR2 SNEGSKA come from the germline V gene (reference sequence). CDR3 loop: CSATRTSGGYEQYF. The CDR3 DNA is TGCAGTGCTACTAGGACTAGCGGGGGGTACGAGCAGTACTTC.

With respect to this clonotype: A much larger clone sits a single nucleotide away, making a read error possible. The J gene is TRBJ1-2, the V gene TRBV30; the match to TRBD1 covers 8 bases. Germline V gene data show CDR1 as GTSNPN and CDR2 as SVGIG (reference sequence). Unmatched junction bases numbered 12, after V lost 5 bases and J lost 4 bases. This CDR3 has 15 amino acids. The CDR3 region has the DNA TGTGCCTGGTTGGGCCCGGGACAGGTGTTCTATGGCTACACCTTC. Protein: CAWLGPGQVFYGYTF.

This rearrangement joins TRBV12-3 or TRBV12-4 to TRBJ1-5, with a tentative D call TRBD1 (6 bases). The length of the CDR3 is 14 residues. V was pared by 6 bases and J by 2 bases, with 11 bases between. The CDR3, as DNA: TGTGCCAGCAGGGGGGGGGGCGGCAATCAGCCCCAGCATTTT. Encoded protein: CASRGGGGNQPQHF.

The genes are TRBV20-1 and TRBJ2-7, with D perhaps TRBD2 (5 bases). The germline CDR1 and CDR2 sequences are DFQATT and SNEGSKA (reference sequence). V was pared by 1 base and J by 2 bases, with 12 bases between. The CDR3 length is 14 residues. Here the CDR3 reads CSARGLRETYEQYF. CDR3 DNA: TGCAGTGCTAGAGGCCTGAGGGAAACCTACGAGCAGTACTTC.

CDR3 bases: TGTGCCAGCAGTTCCCCGGGACGGGGGGCCTACGAGCAGTACTTC. Translation gives CASSSPGRGAYEQYF. The chain joins TRBV12-3 or TRBV12-4 to TRBJ2-7; TRBD2 matches at 7 bases. This CDR3 contains 15 residues. V trimming: 4 bases; J trimming: 2 bases; junction bases outside the gene matches: 8.

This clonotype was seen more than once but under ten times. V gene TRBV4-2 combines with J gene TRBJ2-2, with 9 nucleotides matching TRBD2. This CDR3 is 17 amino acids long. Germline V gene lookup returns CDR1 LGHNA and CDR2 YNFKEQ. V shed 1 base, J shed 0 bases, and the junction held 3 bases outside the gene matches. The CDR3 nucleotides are TGTGCCAGCAGCCAAGGCCCTAGCGGGACGAACACCGGGGAGCTGTTTTTT. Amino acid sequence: CASSQGPSGTNTGELFF.

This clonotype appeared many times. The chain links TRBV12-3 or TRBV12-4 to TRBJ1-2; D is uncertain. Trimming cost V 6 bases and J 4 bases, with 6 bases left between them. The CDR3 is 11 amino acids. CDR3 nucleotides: TGTGCCAGCAGCTCCAGCTATGGCTACACCTTC. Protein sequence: CASSSSYGYTF.

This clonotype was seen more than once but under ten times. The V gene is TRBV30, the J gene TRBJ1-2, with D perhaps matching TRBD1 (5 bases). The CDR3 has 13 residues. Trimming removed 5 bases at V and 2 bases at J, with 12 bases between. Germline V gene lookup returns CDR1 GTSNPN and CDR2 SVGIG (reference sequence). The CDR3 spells CAWDTGTNYGYTF. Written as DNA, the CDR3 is TGTGCCTGGGATACCGGGACCAACTATGGCTACACCTTC. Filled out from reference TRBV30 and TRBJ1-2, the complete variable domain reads SQTIHQWPATLVQPVGSPLSLECTVEGTSNPNLYWYRQAAGRGLQLLFYSVGIGQISSEVPQNLSASRPQDRQFILSSKKLLLSDSGFYLCAWDTGTNYGYTFGSGTRLTVV.